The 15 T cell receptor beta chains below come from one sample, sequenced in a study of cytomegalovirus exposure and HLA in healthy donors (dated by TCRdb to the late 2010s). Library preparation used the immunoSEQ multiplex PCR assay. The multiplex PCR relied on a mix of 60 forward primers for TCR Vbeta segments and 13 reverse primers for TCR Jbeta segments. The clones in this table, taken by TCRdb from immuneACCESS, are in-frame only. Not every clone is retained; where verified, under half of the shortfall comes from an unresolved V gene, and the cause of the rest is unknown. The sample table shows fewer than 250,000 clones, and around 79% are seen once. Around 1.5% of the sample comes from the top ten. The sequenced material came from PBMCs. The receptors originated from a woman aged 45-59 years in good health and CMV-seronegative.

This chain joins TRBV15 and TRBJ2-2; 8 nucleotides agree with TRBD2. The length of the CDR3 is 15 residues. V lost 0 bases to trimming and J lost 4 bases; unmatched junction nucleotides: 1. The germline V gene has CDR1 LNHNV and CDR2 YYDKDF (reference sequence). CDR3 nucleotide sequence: TGTGCCACCAGCAGAGAGCGGGGGGCCACCGGGGAGCTGTTTTTT. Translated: CATSRERGATGELFF.

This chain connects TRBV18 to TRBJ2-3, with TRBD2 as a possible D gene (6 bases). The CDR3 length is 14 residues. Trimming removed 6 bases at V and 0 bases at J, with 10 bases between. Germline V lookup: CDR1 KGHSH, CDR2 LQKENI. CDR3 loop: CASSSGTSTDTQYF. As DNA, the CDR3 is TGTGCCAGCTCGTCCGGGACTAGCACAGATACGCAGTATTTT.

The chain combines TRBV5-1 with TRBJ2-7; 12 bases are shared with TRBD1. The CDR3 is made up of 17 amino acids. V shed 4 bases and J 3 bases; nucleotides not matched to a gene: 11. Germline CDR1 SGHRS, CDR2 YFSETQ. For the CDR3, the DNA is TGCGCCAGCAGCCGAAGTATCGGGACAGGGGGCGACTACGAGCAGTACTTC. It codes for CASSRSIGTGGDYEQYF. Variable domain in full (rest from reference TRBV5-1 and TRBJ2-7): KAGVTQTPRYLIKTRGQQVTLSCSPISGHRSVSWYQQTPGQGLQFLFEYFSETQRNKGNFPGRFSGRQFSNSRSEMNVSTLELGDSALYLCASSRSIGTGGDYEQYFGPGTRLTVT.

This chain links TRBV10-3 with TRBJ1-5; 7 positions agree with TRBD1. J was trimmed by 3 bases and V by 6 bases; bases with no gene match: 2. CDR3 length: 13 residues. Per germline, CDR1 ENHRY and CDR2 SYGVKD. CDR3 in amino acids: CAIRTGNNQPQHF. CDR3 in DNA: TGTGCCATCAGGACAGGGAACAATCAGCCCCAGCATTTT.

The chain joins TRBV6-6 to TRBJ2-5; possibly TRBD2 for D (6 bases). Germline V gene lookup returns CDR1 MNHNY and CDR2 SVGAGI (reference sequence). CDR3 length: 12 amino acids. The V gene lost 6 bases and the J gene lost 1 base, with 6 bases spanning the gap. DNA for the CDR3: TGTGCCAGCAGGGGGGGCCAAGAGACCCAGTACTTC. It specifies CASRGGQETQYF.

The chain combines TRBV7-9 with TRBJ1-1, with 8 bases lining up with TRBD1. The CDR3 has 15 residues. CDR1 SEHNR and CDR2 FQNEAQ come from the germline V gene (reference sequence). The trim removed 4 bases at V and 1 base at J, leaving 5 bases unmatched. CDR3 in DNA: TGTGCCAGCAGCTATACGACAGGGGCGAACACTGAAGCTTTCTTT. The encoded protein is CASSYTTGANTEAFF.

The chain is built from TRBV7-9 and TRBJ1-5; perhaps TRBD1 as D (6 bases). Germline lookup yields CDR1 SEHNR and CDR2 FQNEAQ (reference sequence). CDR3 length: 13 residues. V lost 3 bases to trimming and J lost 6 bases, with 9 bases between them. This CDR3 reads CASSLGAGQPQHF. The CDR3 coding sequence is TGTGCCAGCAGCTTGGGGGCAGGTCAGCCCCAGCATTTT.

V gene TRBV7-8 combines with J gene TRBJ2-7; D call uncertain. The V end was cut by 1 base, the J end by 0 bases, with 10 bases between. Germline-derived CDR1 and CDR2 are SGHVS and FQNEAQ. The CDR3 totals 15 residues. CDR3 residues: CASSLGAISSYEQYF. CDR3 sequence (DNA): TGTGCCAGCAGCTTAGGGGCCATTTCCTCCTACGAGCAGTACTTC.

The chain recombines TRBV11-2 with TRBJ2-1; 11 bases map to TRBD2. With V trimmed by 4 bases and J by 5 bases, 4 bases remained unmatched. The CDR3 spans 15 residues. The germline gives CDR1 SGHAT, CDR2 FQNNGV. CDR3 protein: CASSSGTSGNNEQFF. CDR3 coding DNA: TGTGCCAGCAGCTCCGGGACTAGCGGCAACAATGAGCAGTTCTTC.

Written as DNA, the CDR3 is TGCGCCAGCAGCCCCGGGGGTTCCAGCTCTTTCACAGATACGCAGTATTTT. Amino acid sequence: CASSPGGSSSFTDTQYF. J is TRBJ2-3 and V is TRBV5-1, with D perhaps TRBD2 (6 bases). The V end was cut by 4 bases, the J end by 2 bases, with 20 bases between. The germline V gene has CDR1 SGHRS and CDR2 YFSETQ. This CDR3 is built from 17 residues.

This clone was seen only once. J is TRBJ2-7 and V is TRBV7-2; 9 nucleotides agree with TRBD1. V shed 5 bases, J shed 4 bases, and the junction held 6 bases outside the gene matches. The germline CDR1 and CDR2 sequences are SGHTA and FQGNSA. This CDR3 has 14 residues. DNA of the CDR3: TGTGCCAGCAGCACCGCGGGACAGGGTTACGAGCAGTACTTC. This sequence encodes CASSTAGQGYEQYF.

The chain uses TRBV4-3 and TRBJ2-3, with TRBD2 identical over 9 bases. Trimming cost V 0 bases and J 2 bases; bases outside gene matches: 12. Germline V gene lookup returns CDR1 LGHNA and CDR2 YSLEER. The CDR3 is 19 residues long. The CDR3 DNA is TGCGCCAGCAGCCAAGATCTGGCGGGGGGGGAACTAAACACAGATACGCAGTATTTT. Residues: CASSQDLAGGELNTDTQYF.

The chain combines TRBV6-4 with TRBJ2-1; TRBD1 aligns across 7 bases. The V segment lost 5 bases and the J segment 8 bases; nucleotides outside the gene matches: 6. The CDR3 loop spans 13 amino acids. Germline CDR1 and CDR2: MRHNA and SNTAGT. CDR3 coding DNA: TGTGCCAGCAGTCCGACAGGGACCGATGAGCAGTTCTTC. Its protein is CASSPTGTDEQFF.

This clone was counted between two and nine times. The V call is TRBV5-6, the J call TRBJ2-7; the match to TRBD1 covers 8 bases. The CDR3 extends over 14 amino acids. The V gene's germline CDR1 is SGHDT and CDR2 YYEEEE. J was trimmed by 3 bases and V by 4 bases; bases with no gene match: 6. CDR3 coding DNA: TGTGCCAGCAGCCTTAACAGGGGGGTCTACGAGCAGTACTTC. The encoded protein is CASSLNRGVYEQYF.

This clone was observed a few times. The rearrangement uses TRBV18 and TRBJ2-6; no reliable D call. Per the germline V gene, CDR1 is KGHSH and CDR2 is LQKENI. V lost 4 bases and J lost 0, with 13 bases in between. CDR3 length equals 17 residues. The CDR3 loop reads CASSLSAQRSGANVLTF. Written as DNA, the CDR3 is TGTGCCAGCTCACTTTCGGCGCAGCGCTCTGGGGCCAACGTCCTGACTTTC.